This T cell receptor beta chain came from a study of CD8 T cells in ankylosing spondylitis. Findings of the study overall: In peripheral blood, disease-linked CD8+ clones occurred at relatively low frequencies.

Quantitative 5'-RACE with molecular barcodes generated TCR beta libraries. TCRdb recomputed calls from the 5' RACE reads with MiXCR, one row per CDR3 protein. Of 200,000 to 250,000 distinct CDR3 sequences in the sample, around 11% were seen once. The CDR3 length is 12 residues. Trimming took 6 bases from V and 6 from J, leaving 8 bases between them. Germline assignment: CDR1 LNHDA and CDR2 SQIVND (reference sequence). This clonotype was detected many times. Antigen: not known. The sequenced sample consisted of blood, either unsorted or a sorted T cell fraction (not recorded which). The sequence derives from a male donor with ankylosing spondylitis or in good health (not recorded which). This chain uses TRBV19 with TRBJ2-2; D possibly corresponds to TRBD2 (5 bases). The CDR3 nucleotides read TGTGCCAGTAGAGGCGGGCCCGGGGAGCTGTTTTTT. Its translation: CASRGGPGELFF.